Below, 28 T cell receptor beta chains from the same sample are listed, as sequenced in a study of blood T cell repertoires in COVID-19. Assay used: immunoSEQ multiplex PCR; TCRdb lists only in-frame clones, some missing. The sample records 100,000 or so clones, roughly 76% being singletons. The material sequenced was peripheral blood. All receptors derive from an older woman with acute or convalescent COVID-19.

This clone was counted only a few times. J is TRBJ2-7 and V is TRBV5-4, with D perhaps TRBD1 (6 bases). Looked up from germline, CDR1 is SGHNT and CDR2 is YYREEE (reference sequence). The length of the CDR3 is 15 residues. V was shortened by 2 bases and J by 0 bases, with 12 bases between the two germline ends. The DNA for the CDR3 is TGTGCCAGCAGCTTTGGGTGGGGGCCCTCCTACGAGCAGTACTTC. This gives the protein CASSFGWGPSYEQYF.

The V and J genes are TRBV10-3 and TRBJ1-2, with D hard to call. CDR3 length: 11 amino acids. CDR1 and CDR2 from the germline V gene are ENHRY and SYGVKD. The V gene lost 4 bases and the J gene lost 8 bases, with 8 bases spanning the gap. CDR3 DNA sequence: TGTGCCATCAGTGGAACGGTCGGCTACACCTTC. Translating gives CAISGTVGYTF.

This rearrangement joins TRBV10-3 to TRBJ1-2; no clear D. Trimming stripped 4 bases from V and 5 bases from J, with 11 bases between. Germline V CDR1 and CDR2: ENHRY, SYGVKD. The CDR3 has 13 amino acids. CDR3 sequence (DNA): TGTGCCATCAGTGGTGAAAAAGAGTATGGCTACACCTTC. Translating gives CAISGEKEYGYTF.

This sequence joins TRBV4-3 and TRBJ2-7; TRBD1 agrees at 10 bases. The V gene's germline CDR1 is LGHNA and CDR2 YSLEER. This CDR3 contains 14 residues. Trimming took 1 base from V and 5 from J; bases not matched to a gene: 2. CDR3 in amino acids: CASSQGTGGNEQYF. For the CDR3, the DNA is TGCGCCAGCAGCCAAGGGACAGGGGGTAACGAGCAGTACTTC.

This clone has only a few counts. The V call is TRBV28, the J call TRBJ1-3, with 8 bases fitting TRBD1. After removal of 4 bases from V and 3 bases from J, the junction contained 14 bases not matched to a gene. From germline, CDR1 is MDHEN and CDR2 SYDVKM. The CDR3 has 18 residues. The CDR3 sequence is CASSSLTGAVFDGNTIYF. The CDR3, as DNA: TGTGCCAGCAGTTCACTGACAGGGGCGGTTTTTGATGGAAACACCATATATTTT.

The J gene is TRBJ1-1, the V gene TRBV3-1 (or the pseudogene TRBV3-2); D perhaps matches TRBD1 (5 bases). Germline-derived CDR1 and CDR2 are LGHDT and YNNKEL (reference sequence). The V end lost 1 base, the J end lost 6 bases, and 6 bases lay between the germline ends. CDR3 length: 12 residues. CDR3 amino acids: CASSQGDSEAFF. The CDR3 DNA reads as TGTGCCAGCAGCCAAGGGGACTCTGAAGCTTTCTTT.

The chain links TRBV5-5 to TRBJ2-1, with TRBD1 matching over 9 bases. Germline V gene lookup returns CDR1 SGHKS and CDR2 YYEKEE (reference sequence). This CDR3 contains 19 residues. V lost 3 bases and J lost 2; bases outside the gene matches: 15. This chain's CDR3 is CASSSQGQGIAGPYNEQFF. CDR3 bases: TGTGCCAGCAGCTCGCAGGGACAGGGAATAGCGGGCCCCTACAATGAGCAGTTCTTC.

The chain joins TRBV14 to TRBJ1-2; the D gene is possibly TRBD1 (5 bases). Trimming removed 8 bases at V and 2 bases at J, with 15 bases between. The germline V gene encodes CDR1 SGHDN and CDR2 FVKESK. This CDR3 is 14 amino acids long. The CDR3 is CASGVGAGNYGYTF. The CDR3 DNA sequence: TGTGCCAGCGGAGTTGGGGCGGGAAACTATGGCTACACCTTC.

J is TRBJ1-3 and V is TRBV9, with D unresolved. V was clipped by 3 bases and J by 3 bases, with 10 bases between them. The CDR3 runs 14 residues. Germline CDR1 and CDR2: SGDLS and YYNGEE. The CDR3: CASSGSPNGNTIYF. DNA for the CDR3: TGTGCCAGCAGCGGGAGCCCGAATGGAAACACCATATATTTT. Together with reference TRBV9 and TRBJ1-3, the CDR3 gives the full variable domain: DSGVTQTPKHLITATGQRVTLRCSPRSGDLSVYWYQQSLDQGLQFLIQYYNGEERAKGNILERFSAQQFPDLHSELNLSSLELGDSALYFCASSGSPNGNTIYFGEGSWLTVV.

A few counts support this clone. The chain links TRBV5-8 to TRBJ2-5; TRBD1 agrees at 8 bases. V lost 4 bases, J lost 5 bases, and 10 bases stayed unmatched. This CDR3 is built from 15 residues. CDR1 and CDR2 from the germline V gene are SGHTS and YDEGEE. The CDR3 nucleotides are TGTGCCAGCAGCCCCCGAGGACAGGGAAGCGAGACCCAGTACTTC. Amino acid sequence: CASSPRGQGSETQYF.

About this clone itself: The same CDR3 can be traced to other DNA sequences in this sample. This chain joins TRBV27 and TRBJ2-7, with 9 nucleotides matching TRBD1. Trimming at V came to 6 bases and at J to 0 bases, leaving 3 bases not matched to a gene. This CDR3 has 14 amino acids. The V gene's germline CDR1 is MNHEY and CDR2 SMNVEV (reference sequence). For the CDR3, the DNA is TGTGCCAGCAGGGGACAGGGATCCTCCTACGAGCAGTACTTC. Translating it yields CASRGQGSSYEQYF.

The gene calls are TRBV29-1 and TRBJ1-4, with 7 bases fitting TRBD1. V was pared by 7 bases and J by 5 bases, with 7 bases of the junction left unmatched. The CDR3 is 13 amino acids. The germline V gene has CDR1 SQVTM and CDR2 ANQGSEA. DNA of the CDR3: TGCAGCGGGTCGACAGGGCGCAATGAAAAACTGTTTTTT. It codes for CSGSTGRNEKLFF.

The chain combines TRBV6-1 with TRBJ2-4; TRBD2 aligns across 12 bases. This CDR3 has 16 residues. Trimming at V came to 4 bases and at J to 8 bases, leaving 9 bases not matched to a gene. Germline CDR1 is MNHNS and CDR2 is SASEGT. CDR3 amino acids: CASSGLAGGRFDIQYF. CDR3 bases: TGTGCCAGCAGTGGCCTAGCGGGAGGGCGATTCGACATTCAGTACTTC.

The chain joins TRBV3-1 (or the pseudogene TRBV3-2) to TRBJ1-2; 8 bases match TRBD1. J gave up 4 bases and V 6 bases, and 7 bases lay outside the gene matches. This CDR3 is 14 amino acids long. In germline, CDR1 is LGHDT, CDR2 YNNKEL (reference sequence). DNA for the CDR3: TGTGCCAGCAGATTCCAGGGGGCTGCCTATGGCTACACCTTC. Translated: CASRFQGAAYGYTF.

This chain connects TRBV11-2 to TRBJ2-1; 13 bases line up with TRBD2. Germline loops: CDR1 SGHAT, CDR2 FQNNGV. J was trimmed by 8 bases and V by 1 base; bases with no gene match: 5. The CDR3 consists of 16 residues. In nucleotides, the CDR3 is TGTGCCAGCAGCTTAGTATGGACTAGCGGGAGTGATGAGCAGTTCTTC. Translation gives CASSLVWTSGSDEQFF.

This chain uses TRBV30 with TRBJ1-2; the match to TRBD1 covers 11 bases. J lost 5 bases, V lost 0 bases, and 2 bases had no gene match. The CDR3 consists of 14 residues. The V gene's germline CDR1 is GTSNPN and CDR2 SVGIG (reference sequence). CDR3 in DNA: TGTGCCTGGAGTGTTGGGACAGGGGGTTATGGCTACACCTTC. Amino acids: CAWSVGTGGYGYTF.

V and J are TRBV11-2 and TRBJ1-2; D is undetermined. The ends were cut back, 3 bases at V and 9 bases at J, with 11 bases in the middle. Germline V gene sequence: CDR1 SGHAT, CDR2 FQNNGV. This CDR3 comprises 12 residues. CDR3 bases: TGTGCCAGCAGCTTCAGTTCTGGCAGCTACACCTTC. Translated: CASSFSSGSYTF.

This clone was detected only once. The V and J genes are TRBV7-2 and TRBJ1-1; tentative D call: TRBD1 (5 bases). This CDR3 region has 14 residues. Germline V CDR1 and CDR2: SGHTA, FQGNSA. V lost 1 base and J lost 5, with 11 bases in between. Here the CDR3 DNA reads TGTGCCAGCAGCTTAGTCCCGGGGGAGACTGAAGCTTTCTTT. Amino acids: CASSLVPGETEAFF.

The chain uses TRBV7-9 and TRBJ1-6, with D possibly TRBD1 on 5 matching bases. V lost 3 bases to trimming and J lost 7 bases, with 13 bases between them. The germline gives CDR1 SEHNR, CDR2 FQNEAQ (reference sequence). This CDR3 is 15 amino acids long. The CDR3 protein is CASSFSDSFNSPLHF. The CDR3 region has the DNA TGTGCCAGCAGCTTCTCCGACAGCTTCAATTCACCCCTCCACTTT.

This chain joins TRBV3-1 (or the pseudogene TRBV3-2) and TRBJ1-3; D is unclear. V shed 4 bases and J shed 0 bases, with 4 bases lying between them. Per the germline V gene, CDR1 is LGHDT and CDR2 is YNNKEL (reference sequence). The CDR3 loop spans 13 amino acids. DNA for the CDR3: TGTGCCAGCAGCCCGAGCTCTGGAAACACCATATATTTT. Its protein is CASSPSSGNTIYF.

V and J are TRBV7-2 and TRBJ2-7, with 13 bases that match TRBD2. After removal of 5 bases from V and 3 bases from J, the junction contained 4 bases not matched to a gene. Germline CDR1 is SGHTA and CDR2 is FQGNSA. This CDR3 is built from 15 residues. CDR3 nucleotides: TGTGCCAGCAGCACGACTAGCGGGGGGCTCTACGAGCAGTACTTC. Amino acid sequence: CASSTTSGGLYEQYF.

With respect to this clone: This same CDR3 is encoded by further DNA sequences in the sample. The chain combines TRBV5-4 with TRBJ1-4; weak D call: TRBD1 (6 bases). The CDR3 is 14 amino acids. V was trimmed by 0 bases and J by 7 bases, leaving 10 bases between them. Germline lookup yields CDR1 SGHNT and CDR2 YYREEE (reference sequence). CDR3 amino acids: CASSLAGAGEKLFF. The CDR3 DNA follows: TGTGCCAGCAGCTTGGCAGGGGCGGGTGAAAAACTGTTTTTT.

The chain employs TRBV4-1 and TRBJ1-1; D might be TRBD1 (6 bases). Trimming took 1 base from V and 8 from J, leaving 14 bases between them. Germline V CDR1 and CDR2: MGHRA, YSYEKL. The CDR3 consists of 14 residues. CDR3 sequence: CASSQGVSGTEAFF. The DNA for the CDR3 is TGCGCCAGCAGCCAAGGAGTATCCGGGACAGAAGCTTTCTTT.

This chain joins TRBV7-9 and TRBJ1-2, with TRBD1 matching 8 bases. Germline CDR1 and CDR2: SEHNR and FQNEAQ (reference sequence). The CDR3 is made up of 17 amino acids. The V gene end was trimmed by 3 bases and the J gene end by 4 bases; junction bases not matched to a gene: 13. The CDR3 spells CASSFPGQARRGYGYTF. DNA for the CDR3: TGTGCCAGCAGCTTCCCGGGACAGGCCCGGCGCGGCTATGGCTACACCTTC.

The chain carries TRBV30 and TRBJ1-6; tentatively, D is TRBD1 (5 bases). Trimming pared 3 bases from V and 4 bases from J, leaving 7 bases between. CDR1 is GTSNPN, CDR2 SVGIG, per germline (reference sequence). This CDR3 is 13 amino acids long. CDR3 loop: CAWRGEYNSPLHF. The DNA of the CDR3 is TGTGCCTGGAGAGGGGAATATAATTCACCCCTCCACTTT.

This chain uses TRBV6-5 with TRBJ1-2, with TRBD1 as a possible D gene (6 bases). V was cut by 4 bases and J by 0 bases, with 15 bases left in between. Germline assignment: CDR1 MNHEY and CDR2 SVGAGI. This CDR3 spans 16 amino acids. This CDR3 is CASSSPGTGTNYGYTF. The CDR3 nucleotides read TGTGCCAGCAGTTCGCCTGGAACAGGGACTAACTATGGCTACACCTTC.

This sequence joins TRBV30 and TRBJ1-2, with 9 bases lining up with TRBD1. J gave up 4 bases and V 3 bases, and 3 bases lay outside the gene matches. This CDR3 region has 13 residues. Germline V lookup: CDR1 GTSNPN, CDR2 SVGIG (reference sequence). CDR3: CAWRGGQGYGYTF. CDR3 DNA sequence: TGTGCCTGGAGGGGGGGACAGGGCTATGGCTACACCTTC. The variable domain in full, with the rest retrieved from reference TRBV30 and TRBJ1-2, is SQTIHQWPATLVQPVGSPLSLECTVEGTSNPNLYWYRQAAGRGLQLLFYSVGIGQISSEVPQNLSASRPQDRQFILSSKKLLLSDSGFYLCAWRGGQGYGYTFGSGTRLTVV.

V is TRBV7-9 and J is TRBJ2-3; 10 bases line up with TRBD2. CDR3 length equals 19 residues. V shed 2 bases and J 5 bases; nucleotides not matched to a gene: 16. The germline V gene has CDR1 SEHNR and CDR2 FQNEAQ (reference sequence). CDR3 sequence reads: CASSLFWSASGSEVDTQYF. The DNA of the CDR3 is TGTGCCAGCAGCTTATTTTGGTCGGCTAGCGGGAGCGAGGTAGATACGCAGTATTTT.